A selection of T cell receptor beta chains follows, all from one sample in a study of blood T cell repertoires in COVID-19. Sequenced by immunoSEQ multiplex PCR; TCRdb stores in-frame clones only, minus some. Of 130,000 to 150,000 clones detected, around three quarters appear once; the ten largest clones hold around 14%. The sequenced material came from peripheral blood. These receptors were obtained from a man older than 75 with acute or convalescent COVID-19. CDR3s include the opening cysteine and the closing phenylalanine or tryptophan. Fields, in order: V gene, J gene, clone size, CDR3 length, D gene, CDR3 DNA, CDR3 protein. A D gene is named only where the DNA matches it firmly. Clone sizes are given selectively: once, few, many, or a class where the clone is expanded.

V: TRBV7-2
J: TRBJ2-3
size: NA
length: 15
D: NA
DNA: TGTGCCAGCAGCCCGGCCGGGACAACCACAGATACGCAGTATTTT
CDR3: CASSPAGTTTDTQYF

V: TRBV28
J: TRBJ2-3
size: few
length: 16
D: TRBD2
DNA: TGTGCCAGCAGTGTACTGGCGGGGGGGGCCACAGATACGCAGTATTTT
CDR3: CASSVLAGGATDTQYF

V: TRBV5-8
J: TRBJ2-3
size: NA
length: 15
D: TRBD2
DNA: TGTGCCAGCAGCTCGCGCGGGGGGGCATTGGATACGCAGTATTTT
CDR3: CASSSRGGALDTQYF

V: TRBV5-8
J: TRBJ2-1
size: NA
length: 17
D: TRBD1
DNA: TGTGCCAGCAGCGCGATACAGGGGTGGGACAGGGGCAATGAGCAGTTCTTC
CDR3: CASSAIQGWDRGNEQFF

V: TRBV5-1
J: TRBJ2-3
size: NA
length: 15
D: TRBD1
DNA: TGCGCCAGCAGCCTAGGGACAGGGGGAAAAGATACGCAGTATTTT
CDR3: CASSLGTGGKDTQYF

V: TRBV10-2
J: TRBJ1-2
size: NA
length: 15
D: TRBD1
DNA: TGCGCCAGCAGAGACGGGACAGGCGGGGGTGATGGCTACACCTTC
CDR3: CASRDGTGGGDGYTF

V: TRBV5-4
J: TRBJ1-2
size: few
length: 14
D: TRBD1
DNA: TGTGCCAGCAGCTTGGGACAGGGGGGCATTGGCTACACCTTC
CDR3: CASSLGQGGIGYTF

V: TRBV30
J: TRBJ2-5
size: NA
length: 12
D: NA
DNA: TGTGCCTGTACCGGGAGCGAAGAGACCCAGTACTTC
CDR3: CACTGSEETQYF

V: TRBV7-2
J: TRBJ2-7
size: NA
length: 12
D: TRBD1
DNA: TGTGCCAGCAGCTTGAATTCAGGGACAGGGTACTTC
CDR3: CASSLNSGTGYF

V: TRBV18
J: TRBJ2-7
size: NA
length: 15
D: NA
DNA: TGTGCCAGCTCACCTACCGGGGGTTTAAGCTACGAGCAGTACTTC
CDR3: CASSPTGGLSYEQYF

V: TRBV11-3
J: TRBJ2-5
size: NA
length: 16
D: TRBD1
DNA: TGTGCCAGCAGCATAAGACAGGGGGGAGGCCAAGAGACCCAGTACTTC
CDR3: CASSIRQGGGQETQYF

V: TRBV7-6
J: TRBJ1-5
size: many
length: 16
D: TRBD1
DNA: TGTGCCAGCAGCCCCTCGGGACAGGGACCCAATCAGCCCCAGCATTTT
CDR3: CASSPSGQGPNQPQHF

V: TRBV25-1
J: TRBJ2-4
size: NA
length: 13
D: TRBD1
DNA: TGTGCCAGCAGCGGACAGGGGGGAAACATTCAGTACTTC
CDR3: CASSGQGGNIQYF

V: TRBV15
J: TRBJ2-4
size: NA
length: 15
D: TRBD1
DNA: TGTGCCACCAGCGCAGGGGGCGCGGTCAAAAACATTCAGTACTTC
CDR3: CATSAGGAVKNIQYF

V: TRBV2
J: TRBJ2-4
size: NA
length: 14
D: TRBD1
DNA: TGTGCCAGCACTCCCGGGACAGGGGGAAACATTCAGTACTTC
CDR3: CASTPGTGGNIQYF

V: TRBV15
J: TRBJ2-7
size: NA
length: 16
D: TRBD1
DNA: TGTGCCACCAGCAGAGATCCTGGACAGGGAAGGTACGAGCAGTACTTC
CDR3: CATSRDPGQGRYEQYF

V: TRBV7-9
J: TRBJ2-3
size: NA
length: 15
D: NA
DNA: TGTGCCAGCAGCCCTTTCAGCGCAGGCGGGGATACGCAGTATTTT
CDR3: CASSPFSAGGDTQYF

V: TRBV2
J: TRBJ2-1
size: NA
length: 12
D: NA
DNA: TGTGCCAGCAGTCCGGAAACAGATGAGCAGTTCTTC
CDR3: CASSPETDEQFF

V: TRBV3-1/TRBV3-2
J: TRBJ2-7
size: NA
length: 13
D: NA
DNA: TGTGCCAGCAGCCAAGATCTTATGGGCTGGCAGTACTTC
CDR3: CASSQDLMGWQYF

V: TRBV7-8
J: TRBJ2-7
size: NA
length: 15
D: TRBD1
DNA: TGTGCCAGCAGCTCCGCGGACAGGGGAACCTACGAGCAGTACTTC
CDR3: CASSSADRGTYEQYF